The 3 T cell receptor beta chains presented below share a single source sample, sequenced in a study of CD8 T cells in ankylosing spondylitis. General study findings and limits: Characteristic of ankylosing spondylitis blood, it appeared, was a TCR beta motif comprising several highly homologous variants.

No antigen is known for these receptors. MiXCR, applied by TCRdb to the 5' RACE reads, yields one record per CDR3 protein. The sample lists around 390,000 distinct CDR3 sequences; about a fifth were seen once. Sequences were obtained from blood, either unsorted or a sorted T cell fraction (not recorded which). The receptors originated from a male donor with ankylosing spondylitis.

The CDR3 DNA reads TGCAGCGTTGACGGGAACTATGGCTACACCTTC. It codes for CSVDGNYGYTF. The genes are TRBV29-1 and TRBJ1-2; D gene uncertain. Germline V gene lookup returns CDR1 SQVTM and CDR2 ANQGSEA. The CDR3 extends over 11 amino acids. V gave up 3 bases and J gave up 2 bases, with 4 bases separating them. Full variable domain (outside the CDR3, taken from reference TRBV29-1 and TRBJ1-2): SAVISQKPSRDICQRGTSLTIQCQVDSQVTMMFWYRQQPGQSLTLIATANQGSEATYESGFVIDKFPISRPNLTFSTLTVSNMSPEDSSIYLCSVDGNYGYTFGSGTRLTVV.

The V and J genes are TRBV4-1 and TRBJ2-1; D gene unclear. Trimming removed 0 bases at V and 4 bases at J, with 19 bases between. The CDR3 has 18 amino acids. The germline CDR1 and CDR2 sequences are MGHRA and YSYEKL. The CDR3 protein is CASSQDLMRTSKYNEQFF. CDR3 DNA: TGCGCCAGCAGCCAAGATCTGATGCGGACCAGCAAATACAATGAGCAGTTCTTC.

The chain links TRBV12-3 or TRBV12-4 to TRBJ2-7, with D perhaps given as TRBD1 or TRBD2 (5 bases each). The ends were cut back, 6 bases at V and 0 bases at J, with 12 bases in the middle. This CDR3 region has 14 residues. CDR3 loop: CASRTRDGSYEQYF. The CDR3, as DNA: TGTGCCAGCAGGACCCGGGACGGCTCCTACGAGCAGTACTTC.